This TCR beta chain was documented in a study of blood T cell repertoires in COVID-19 (dated by TCRdb to between 2020 and 2021). A note on the overall study: The collaborator samples originated in the United States, Italy and Spain and spanned the acute and convalescent phases of COVID-19. The material from the prospective study consisted of cDNA or gDNA derived from T cells, B-cell-depleted T cells, or PBMCs. Subjects who had been exposed to COVID-19, were actively infected with it, or had recovered from it provided the deeply sampled blood TCRbeta repertoires that made up the dataset. The repertoires were released in a freely available public database meant as a resource for research on the immune response to SARS-CoV-2. Samples were obtained from the ongoing ImmuneRACE study (first 160 participants) and from approximately 1,200 subjects provided by 6 global collaborators. A de-identified subject ID, COVID-19 status, age in years and sex were almost always included in the sample metadata. HLA class I and class II types, where available, came from metadata supplied by the sample provider rather than from assay-based typing. The investigation overall reported the following: The quantity of clinical and demographic metadata differed by source and by participant and was supplied without curation.

From the cysteine through the phenylalanine, the CDR3 covers 14 amino acids. This entry keeps only the CDR3 DNA: 42 bases, framed from base 1. V lost 2 bases and J lost 5 bases, and the count of bases not matched to a germline gene is 3. CDR1 PRHDT and CDR2 FYEKMQ are derived from the germline V gene (reference sequence). Each collaborating institution followed its own protocols to collect whole blood in K2EDTA tubes. For TCRbeta analysis, collaborators shipped samples in one of three forms: frozen whole blood, isolated PBMCs, or DNA extracted from either of those sample types. Of note for this clone: Its antigen is still unknown. No quality values exist for individual bases; no much larger clone is one base distant.

TCRbeta CDR3 regions were amplified from genomic DNA by means of the immunoSEQ Assay, a bias-controlled multiplex PCR. On the authors' methods: Nucleated cell counts per sample were estimated from amplification of reference gene primers within the assay. To quantify the absolute abundance of each unique TCRbeta CDR3 rearrangement, sequence reads were collapsed and filtered. For each sample, productive Simpson clonality was calculated as the square root of Simpson's diversity index over productive rearrangements. As stored in TCRdb, this immuneACCESS dataset retains in-frame rearrangements with V and J assigned. A fraction of the clones does not appear; measured against another copy, unresolved V genes explain less than half of the discrepancy, and the remainder lacks a known reason. That table supplies the V and J calls and clone size; D and trimming were determined from the DNA. In all, the sample holds 200,000 or so clones, and around four fifths of those were seen once. The ten largest clones capture approximately 5.4% of the sample.

Sequences were obtained from peripheral blood. The receptor comes from a woman in her thirties with acute or convalescent COVID-19. Recombination joined TRBV13 with TRBJ2-5; the junction holds 9 bases that match TRBD1. The nucleotide sequence reads as follows: TGTGCCAGCAGCTTAAGGACAGGGGACGAGACCCAGTACTTC. Translated, this is CASSLRTGDETQYF.